This T cell receptor beta chain was identified in a study of identical twins. This CDR3 contains 11 residues. V lost 1 base, J lost 9 bases, and 6 bases lay in between. Germline CDR1 reads SGHVS; CDR2 reads FNYEAQ. Study-level points and caveats: Cord blood's abundant beta clonotypes had fewer insertions, unlike memory repertoires. Cross-sectional statistics underpinned the conclusions; the same donors were not followed.

TCRdb independently ran MiXCR on the 5' RACE reads; one entry per CDR3 protein. The sample has 600,000 to 800,000 distinct CDR3 sequences, 21% seen once. Remarks on this clonotype: What it binds is not known.

The data were also submitted as part of a second study, on T cells expressing NK-cell markers.

The source of this sequence is a woman between 18 and 30 years old in good health. The sequenced sample was PBMCs. The chain links TRBV7-6 to TRBJ2-5; D is unclear. In DNA form, the CDR3 reads TGTGCCAGCAGCTTAGATTTGGCCCAGTACTTC. This codes for CASSLDLAQYF.